In its sample, the clone carrying this T cell receptor beta chain was seen a few times. Its antigen is not known. TCRdb's copy holds only in-frame clones and misses some; the assay was immunoSEQ multiplex PCR. The sample has about 50,000 clones; less than 40% are singletons. The sample comes from a study of tumour-infiltrating T cells in Burkitt lymphoma. The overall study: All epidemiological Burkitt lymphoma subtypes were represented in the cohort. Productive clonality predicted overall and progression-free survival.

Study outcomes and limitations: Public clonotypes, several, appeared across numerous Burkitt lymphoma patients.

Per germline, CDR1 SGHTA and CDR2 FQGNSA. Trimming removed 2 bases from V and 1 base from J, with 5 bases in between. The CDR3 loop spans 13 amino acids. This chain joins TRBV7-2 and TRBJ1-1; D possibly corresponds to TRBD1 (5 bases). This sequence was found in a human donor with Burkitt lymphoma. Sequencing input: tumor tissue. The CDR3: CASSLRGNTEAFF. Written as DNA, the CDR3 is TGTGCCAGCAGCTTAAGGGGGAACACTGAAGCTTTCTTT.